Detailed here is one T cell receptor beta chain. What it binds is not known. One heparinised draw of blood, averaging about 110 mL, came from each donor. Germline CDR1 KGHSH, CDR2 LQKENI. J gave up 6 bases and V 2 bases, and 7 bases lay outside the gene matches. The CDR3 has 15 residues. The entry originates in a study of beta chain features in type 1 diabetes. What was sequenced were expressed TCRB transcripts, since all of the isolated RNA had been reverse transcribed. Average reads for naive, central memory and regulatory T cell samples were roughly 3.5 million. Some clones are missing from TCRdb's copy, which holds only in-frame ones; the method was immunoSEQ multiplex PCR. The sample has 250,000 to 300,000 clones, roughly 13% seen once. Study conclusions and caveats: Among all four CD4+ subsets, Type 1 diabetes patients had TCRB CDR3s that were moderately but significantly shorter. Within patients, naive, central memory and Treg TCRB repertoires seemed more similar than within healthy donors.

The source of this sequence is a young man with type 1 diabetes. The sequenced sample was naive CD4+ T cells from blood. The rearrangement joins TRBV18 to TRBJ2-1; 7 positions agree with TRBD2. The CDR3 DNA sequence: TGTGCCAGCTCACCAAACCTCTCGGGGGGCAATGAGCAGTTCTTC. The encoded protein is CASSPNLSGGNEQFF.